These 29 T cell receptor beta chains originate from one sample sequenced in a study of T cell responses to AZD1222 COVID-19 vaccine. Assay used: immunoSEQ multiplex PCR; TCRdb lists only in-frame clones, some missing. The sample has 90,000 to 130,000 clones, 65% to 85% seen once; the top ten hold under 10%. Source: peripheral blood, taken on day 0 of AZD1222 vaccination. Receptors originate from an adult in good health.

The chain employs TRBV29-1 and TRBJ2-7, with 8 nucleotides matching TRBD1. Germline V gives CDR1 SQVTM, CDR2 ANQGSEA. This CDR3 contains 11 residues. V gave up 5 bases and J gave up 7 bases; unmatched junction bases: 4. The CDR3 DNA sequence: TGCAGCGTTTCTACAGGGGGGGAGCAGTACTTC. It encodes CSVSTGGEQYF.

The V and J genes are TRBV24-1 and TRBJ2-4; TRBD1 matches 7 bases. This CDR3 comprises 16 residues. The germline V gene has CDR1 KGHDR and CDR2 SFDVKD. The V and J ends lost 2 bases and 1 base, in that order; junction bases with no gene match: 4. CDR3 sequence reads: CATSDSDRVAKNIQYF. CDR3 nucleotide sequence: TGTGCCACCAGTGATTCCGACAGGGTGGCCAAAAACATTCAGTACTTC.

DNA for the CDR3: TGTGCCAGCAGCTTAGTTGGGGGCTTCACCGGGGAGCTGTTTTTT. This gives the protein CASSLVGGFTGELFF. V usage is TRBV5-5 and J usage is TRBJ2-2, with a possible D match to TRBD1 (6 bases). The CDR3 length is 15 residues. V lost 2 bases and J lost 4, with 12 bases in between. Looked up from germline, CDR1 is SGHKS and CDR2 is YYEKEE (reference sequence).

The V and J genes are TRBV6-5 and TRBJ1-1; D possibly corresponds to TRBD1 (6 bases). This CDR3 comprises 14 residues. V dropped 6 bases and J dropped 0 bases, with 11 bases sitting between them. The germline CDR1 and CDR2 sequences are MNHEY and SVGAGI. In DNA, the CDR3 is TGTGCCAGCAGGAGGGGGGGTTTGAACACTGAAGCTTTCTTT. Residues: CASRRGGLNTEAFF.

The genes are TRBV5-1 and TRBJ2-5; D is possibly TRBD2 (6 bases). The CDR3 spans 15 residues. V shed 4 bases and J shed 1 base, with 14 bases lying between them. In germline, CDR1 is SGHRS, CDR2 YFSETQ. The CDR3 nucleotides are TGCGCCAGCAGCGGAGCCGGGAGCCTCCAAGAGACCCAGTACTTC. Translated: CASSGAGSLQETQYF.

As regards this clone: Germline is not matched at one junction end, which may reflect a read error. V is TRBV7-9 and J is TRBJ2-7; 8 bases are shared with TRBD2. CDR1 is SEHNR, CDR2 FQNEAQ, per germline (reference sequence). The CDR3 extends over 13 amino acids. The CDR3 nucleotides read TGTGCCAGCAGCTTCTCCAGCGGGGGCCCGAATTCCTTC. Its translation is CASSFSSGGPNSF.

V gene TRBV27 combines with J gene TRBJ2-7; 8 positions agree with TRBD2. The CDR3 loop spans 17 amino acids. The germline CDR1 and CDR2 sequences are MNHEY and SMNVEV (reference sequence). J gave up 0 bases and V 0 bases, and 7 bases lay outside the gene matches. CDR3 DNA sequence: TGTGCCAGCAGTTTATCCCGAACTAGCGGCAGCTCCTACGAGCAGTACTTC. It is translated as CASSLSRTSGSSYEQYF.

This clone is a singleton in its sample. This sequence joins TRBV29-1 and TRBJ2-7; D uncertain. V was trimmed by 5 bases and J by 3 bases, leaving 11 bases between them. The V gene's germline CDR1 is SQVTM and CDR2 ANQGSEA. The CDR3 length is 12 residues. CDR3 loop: CSVRFTFYEQYF. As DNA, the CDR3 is TGCAGCGTTAGGTTCACCTTCTACGAGCAGTACTTC.

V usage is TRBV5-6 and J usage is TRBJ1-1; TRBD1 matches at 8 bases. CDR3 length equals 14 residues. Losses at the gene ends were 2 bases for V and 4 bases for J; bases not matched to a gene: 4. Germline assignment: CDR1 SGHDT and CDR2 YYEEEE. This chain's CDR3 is CASSFVDRGTEAFF. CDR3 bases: TGTGCCAGCAGCTTTGTCGACAGGGGCACTGAAGCTTTCTTT.

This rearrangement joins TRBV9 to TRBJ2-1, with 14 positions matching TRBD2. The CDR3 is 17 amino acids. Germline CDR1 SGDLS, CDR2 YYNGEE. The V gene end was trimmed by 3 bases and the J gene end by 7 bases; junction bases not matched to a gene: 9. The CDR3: CASSGRLAGGAGNEQFF. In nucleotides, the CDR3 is TGTGCCAGCAGCGGAAGACTAGCGGGAGGGGCTGGTAATGAGCAGTTCTTC.

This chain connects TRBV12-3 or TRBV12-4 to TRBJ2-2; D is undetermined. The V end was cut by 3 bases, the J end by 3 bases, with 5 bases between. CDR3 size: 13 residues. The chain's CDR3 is CASSFADTGELFF. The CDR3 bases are TGTGCCAGCAGTTTCGCGGACACCGGGGAGCTGTTTTTT.

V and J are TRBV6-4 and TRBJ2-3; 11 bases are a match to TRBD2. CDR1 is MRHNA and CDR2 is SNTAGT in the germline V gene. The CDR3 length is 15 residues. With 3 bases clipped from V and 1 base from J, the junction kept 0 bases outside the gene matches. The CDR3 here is CASSETSGGTDTQYF. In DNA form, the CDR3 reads TGTGCCAGCAGTGAGACTAGCGGGGGCACAGATACGCAGTATTTT.

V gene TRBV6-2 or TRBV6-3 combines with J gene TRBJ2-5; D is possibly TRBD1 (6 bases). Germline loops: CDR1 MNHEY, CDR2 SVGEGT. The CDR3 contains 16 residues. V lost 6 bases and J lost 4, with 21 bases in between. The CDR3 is CASSQQDRTGGETQYF. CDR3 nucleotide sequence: TGTGCCAGCAGCCAACAAGACAGGACCGGAGGAGAGACCCAGTACTTC.

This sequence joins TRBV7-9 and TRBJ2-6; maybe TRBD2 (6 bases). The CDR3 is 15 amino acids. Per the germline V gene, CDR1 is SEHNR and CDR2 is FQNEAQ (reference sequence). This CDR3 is CGGGGNYSGANVLTF. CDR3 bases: TGTGGGGGAGGAGGAAATTACTCTGGGGCCAACGTCCTGACTTTC. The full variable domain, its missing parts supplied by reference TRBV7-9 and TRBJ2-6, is DTGVSQNPRHKITKRGQNVTFRCDPISEHNRLYWYRQTLGQGPEFLTYFQNEAQLEKSRLLSDRFSAERPKGSFSTLEIQRTEQGDSAMYLCGGGGNYSGANVLTFGAGSRLTVL.

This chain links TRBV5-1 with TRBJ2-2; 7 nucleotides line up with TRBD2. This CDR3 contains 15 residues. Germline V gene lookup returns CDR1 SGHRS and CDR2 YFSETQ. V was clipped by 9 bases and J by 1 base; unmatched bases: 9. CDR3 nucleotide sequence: TGCGCCACCCAGCGGGGTAGCTTGAACACCGGGGAGCTGTTTTTT. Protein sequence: CATQRGSLNTGELFF.

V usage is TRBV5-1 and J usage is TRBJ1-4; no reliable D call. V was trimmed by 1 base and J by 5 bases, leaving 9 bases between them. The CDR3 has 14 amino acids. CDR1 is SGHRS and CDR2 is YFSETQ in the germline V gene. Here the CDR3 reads CASSLMTGNEKLFF. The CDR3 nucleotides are TGCGCCAGCAGCTTGATGACGGGGAATGAAAAACTGTTTTTT.

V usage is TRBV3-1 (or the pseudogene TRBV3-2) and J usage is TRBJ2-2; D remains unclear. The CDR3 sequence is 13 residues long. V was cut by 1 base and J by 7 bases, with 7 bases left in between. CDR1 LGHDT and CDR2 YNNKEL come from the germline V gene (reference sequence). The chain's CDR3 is CASSQGGDGELFF. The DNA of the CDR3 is TGTGCCAGCAGCCAAGGTGGTGACGGGGAGCTGTTTTTT.

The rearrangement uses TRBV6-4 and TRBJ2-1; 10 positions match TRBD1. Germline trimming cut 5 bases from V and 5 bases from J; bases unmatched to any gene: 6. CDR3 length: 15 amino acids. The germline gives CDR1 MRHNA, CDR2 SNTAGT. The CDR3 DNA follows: TGTGCCAGCAGTCCGGGACAGGGGTACGACAATGAGCAGTTCTTC. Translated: CASSPGQGYDNEQFF.

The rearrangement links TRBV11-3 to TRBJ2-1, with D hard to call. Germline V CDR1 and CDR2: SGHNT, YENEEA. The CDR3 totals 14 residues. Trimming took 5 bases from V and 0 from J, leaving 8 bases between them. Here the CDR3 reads CASSLGYSYNEQFF. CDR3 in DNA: TGTGCCAGCAGCCTAGGGTACTCCTACAATGAGCAGTTCTTC.

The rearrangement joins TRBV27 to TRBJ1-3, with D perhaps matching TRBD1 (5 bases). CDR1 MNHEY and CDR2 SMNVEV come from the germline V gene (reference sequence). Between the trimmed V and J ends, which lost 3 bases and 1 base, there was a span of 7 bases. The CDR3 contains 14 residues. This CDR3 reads CASSFWGSGNTIYF. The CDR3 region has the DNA TGTGCCAGCAGTTTTTGGGGGTCTGGAAACACCATATATTTT.

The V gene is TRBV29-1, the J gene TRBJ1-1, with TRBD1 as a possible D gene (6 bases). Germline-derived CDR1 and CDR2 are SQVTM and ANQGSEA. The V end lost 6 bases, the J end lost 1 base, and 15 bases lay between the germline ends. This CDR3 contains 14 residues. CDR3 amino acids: CSVALWGRNTEAFF. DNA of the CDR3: TGCAGCGTAGCCCTCTGGGGGCGGAACACTGAAGCTTTCTTT.

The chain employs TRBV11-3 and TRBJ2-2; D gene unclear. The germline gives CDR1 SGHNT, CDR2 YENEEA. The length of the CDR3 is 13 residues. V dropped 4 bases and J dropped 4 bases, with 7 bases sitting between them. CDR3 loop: CASSSLGTGELFF. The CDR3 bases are TGTGCCAGCAGCTCGTTAGGCACCGGGGAGCTGTTTTTT.

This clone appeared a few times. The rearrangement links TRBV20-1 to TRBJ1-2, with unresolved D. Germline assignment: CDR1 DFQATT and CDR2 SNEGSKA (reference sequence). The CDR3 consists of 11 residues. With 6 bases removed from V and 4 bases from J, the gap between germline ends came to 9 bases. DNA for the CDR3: TGCAGTGCATATATAACCTATGGCTACACCTTC. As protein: CSAYITYGYTF.

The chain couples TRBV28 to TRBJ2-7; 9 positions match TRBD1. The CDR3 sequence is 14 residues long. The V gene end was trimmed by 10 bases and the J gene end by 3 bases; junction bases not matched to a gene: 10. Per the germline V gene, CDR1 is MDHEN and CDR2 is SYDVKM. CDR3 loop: CATTYPDRGYEQYF. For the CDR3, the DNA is TGTGCCACCACATATCCGGACAGGGGCTACGAGCAGTACTTC.

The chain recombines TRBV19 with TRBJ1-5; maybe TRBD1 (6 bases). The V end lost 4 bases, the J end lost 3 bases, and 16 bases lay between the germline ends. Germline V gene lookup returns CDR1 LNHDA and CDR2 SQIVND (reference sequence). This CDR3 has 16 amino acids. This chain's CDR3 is CASSTRSRGYNQPQHF. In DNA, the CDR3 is TGTGCCAGTAGTACCCGATCTAGGGGGTACAATCAGCCCCAGCATTTT.

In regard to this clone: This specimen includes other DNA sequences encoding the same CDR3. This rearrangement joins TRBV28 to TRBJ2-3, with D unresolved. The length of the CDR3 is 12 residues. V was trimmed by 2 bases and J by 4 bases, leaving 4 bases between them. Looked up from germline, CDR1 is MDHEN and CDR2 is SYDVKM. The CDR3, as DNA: TGTGCCAGCAGTTTAGGAGCAGATACGCAGTATTTT. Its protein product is CASSLGADTQYF.

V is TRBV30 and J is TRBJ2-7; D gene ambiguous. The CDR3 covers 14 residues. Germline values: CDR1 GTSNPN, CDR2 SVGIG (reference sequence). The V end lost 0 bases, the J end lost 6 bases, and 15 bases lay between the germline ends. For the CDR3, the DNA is TGTGCCTGGAGTGTATTTTCTAGGCGTGCCGAGCAGTACTTC. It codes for CAWSVFSRRAEQYF.

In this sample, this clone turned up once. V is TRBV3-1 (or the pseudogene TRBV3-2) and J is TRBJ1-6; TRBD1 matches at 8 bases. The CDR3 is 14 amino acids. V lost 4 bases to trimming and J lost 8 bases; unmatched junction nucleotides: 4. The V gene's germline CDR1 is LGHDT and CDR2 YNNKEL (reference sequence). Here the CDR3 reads CASSPQGAYSPLHF. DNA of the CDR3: TGTGCCAGCAGCCCGCAGGGGGCCTATTCACCCCTCCACTTT.

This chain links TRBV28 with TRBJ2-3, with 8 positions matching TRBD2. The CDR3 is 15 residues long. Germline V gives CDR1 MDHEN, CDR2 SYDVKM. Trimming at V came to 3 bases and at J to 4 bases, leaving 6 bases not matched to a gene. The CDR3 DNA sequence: TGTGCCAGCAGTTTTCTAGCGGGCTTTTCAGATACGCAGTATTTT. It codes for CASSFLAGFSDTQYF.